These T cell receptor beta chains were read from a single sample in a study of regulatory T cells in long-lasting Graves disease. From the multiplex PCR reads, TCRdb called clonotypes with MiXCR, one entry per CDR3 protein. This sample yields some 500,000 distinct CDR3 sequences, of which about 16% are seen a single time; roughly 25% belongs to the top ten. These same records also appear under a second study, on T cells in Graves' hyperthyroidism and ophthalmopathy.

Sequences were derived from peripheral blood mononuclear cells (PBMCs), sampled at new diagnosis, from a patient treated with antithyroid drugs. Receptors originate from a woman aged 35-65 years with Graves disease. Both conserved end residues are part of each CDR3. The D gene is left open where the match is weak. Clone size appears in some rows only: once, few, many, or a class for an expanded clone.

CDR3 protein,clone size,D gene,V gene
CASSSRGEGLEQFF,many,.,TRBV14
CASSPDRVRPPLHF,many,TRBD1,TRBV12-3/TRBV12-4
CAWRGQGNEQFF,few,TRBD1,TRBV30
CASSPPQYGNYGYTF,many,.,TRBV3-1
CASPRASNTGELFF,many,.,TRBV11-2
CASSLTGTSQFF,many,TRBD2,TRBV12-3/TRBV12-4
CSATGTLVEAFF,.,.,TRBV29-1
CASNLPGDEQYF,few,.,TRBV3-1
CASSQQNRENTEAFF,.,.,TRBV4-1
CASSQDGDRGPNQPQHF,.,TRBD1,TRBV4-1
CASRSQVGSNQPQHF,few,.,TRBV19
CASSTDSYSNQPQHF,once,.,TRBV19
CSARDLDISYEQYF,.,.,TRBV20-1
CASSDVQVYGYTF,many,.,TRBV6-1
CASSQGTAKSNQPQHF,few,.,TRBV4-1
CASSLHRGTNEKLFF,many,TRBD1,TRBV7-2
CASSWDRAGTGELFF,.,TRBD1,TRBV9
CASSSYITEAFF,many,.,TRBV11-2
CASSYSGLAGNQETQYF,few,TRBD2,TRBV3-1
CASSGPSGIYGYTF,many,.,TRBV28
CASRGPLGYEQFF,.,.,TRBV7-9
CASSQSEKDEKLFF,many,.,TRBV3-1
CASSSLVGNEQFF,few,.,TRBV5-6
CATSSLRSNYGYTF,many,.,TRBV15
CASSVGQGGNEKLFF,.,TRBD1,TRBV9
CASSPYQGARDTQYF,.,TRBD1,TRBV7-3
CASSHRTDLNSPLHF,.,.,TRBV6-1
CASSLAYRQKAFF,.,.,TRBV7-2
CASTDRGIYGYTF,.,TRBD1,TRBV19
CASSFQWENTEAFF,many,.,TRBV12-3/TRBV12-4
CASSETSGGAYEQYF,many,TRBD2,TRBV2
CASSLPGLAGAYNEQFF,.,TRBD2,TRBV7-3
CASEGGGMTDTQYF,.,.,TRBV11-2
CASSQQGGGASNEQFF,.,TRBD2,TRBV11-2
CASSYSMFGLDSPLHF,many,.,TRBV6-5
CASSYYGGESPLHF,.,.,TRBV6-2/TRBV6-3
CASSSSGVGGFKKQYF,.,.,TRBV5-6
CAGITRPGLFF,few,.,TRBV2
CASSPRGPQETQYF,once,.,TRBV5-1
CASSLDRGAIEQYF,many,.,TRBV11-2
CASSEYGAGVNYGYTF,many,.,TRBV7-9
CASRPAATQETQYF,.,.,TRBV19
CASSGLAPEQFF,many,TRBD2,TRBV12-3/TRBV12-4
CASSHLGEANEQFF,.,.,TRBV14
CASSFSRESEAFF,many,.,TRBV7-3
CASSLGVGLPYEQYF,.,.,TRBV5-6
CASSVAGSRSETQYF,few,.,TRBV9
CASSAWGSGGAETQYF,many,TRBD2,TRBV12-3/TRBV12-4
CAWSGYRLGSPLHF,.,.,TRBV30
CASSVVGGAARTGELFF,.,TRBD2,TRBV9
CASSKTGWDYGYTF,few,TRBD1,TRBV19
CASSSGQGGGDTQYF,many,.,TRBV5-1
CASSSPPGLAGYF,many,TRBD2,TRBV7-2
CAWSPGHDTGELFF,.,.,TRBV30
CASSLVGGANQPQHF,many,.,TRBV27